Shown below are 16 T cell receptor beta chains from a single sample sequenced in a study of T cells in Graves' hyperthyroidism and ophthalmopathy. RNA transcripts yielded amplified TCR beta CDR3 regions. TCR CDR3 regions were first amplified by RT-PCR with HTBI primers. TCRdb redid the calling of the multiplex PCR reads with MiXCR, one entry per CDR3 protein. The table lists roughly 700,000 distinct CDR3 sequences, approximately 36% of them singletons. The sequencing sample was made of blood. These receptor sequences come from a woman aged 40-49 years with Graves' hyperthyroidism.

This clonotype was counted ten times or more. The V call is TRBV5-1, the J call TRBJ1-2; D remains ambiguous. Germline loops: CDR1 SGHRS, CDR2 YFSETQ. The CDR3 runs to 13 residues. V was cut by 0 bases and J by 8 bases, with 11 bases left in between. The DNA of the CDR3 is TGCGCCAGCAGCTTGGACAAGCCTTGGGGCTACACCTTC. This gives the protein CASSLDKPWGYTF.

In this sample, this clonotype turned up many times. This sequence joins TRBV7-2 and TRBJ2-7; unclear D gene. Germline V CDR1 and CDR2: SGHTA, FQGNSA. This CDR3 spans 14 amino acids. V lost 0 bases and J 2 bases, leaving 8 bases between the germline ends. CDR3 loop: CASSLAIGTYEQYF. The DNA for the CDR3 is TGTGCCAGCAGCTTAGCGATAGGAACCTACGAGCAGTACTTC.

The rearrangement uses TRBV12-5 and TRBJ1-2; D possibly corresponds to TRBD1 (6 bases). This CDR3 region has 14 residues. Trimming cost V 4 bases and J 5 bases, with 14 bases left between them. Germline V gene lookup returns CDR1 LGHNT and CDR2 FRNRAP. Here the CDR3 DNA reads TGTGCTAGTGGTTGGGGACATACGTTTTATGGCTACACCTTC. Translating gives CASGWGHTFYGYTF. Full variable domain (rest looked up from reference TRBV12-5 and TRBJ1-2): DARVTQTPRHKVTEMGQEVTMRCQPILGHNTVFWYRQTMMQGLELLAYFRNRAPLDDSGMPKDRFSAEMPDATLATLKIQPSEPRDSAVYFCASGWGHTFYGYTFGSGTRLTVV.

V and J are TRBV7-9 and TRBJ2-3; possible D gene TRBD2, 6 bases. CDR1 and CDR2 from the germline V gene are SEHNR and FQNEAQ (reference sequence). CDR3 length equals 14 residues. V lost 6 bases, J lost 2 bases, and 12 bases lay in between. CDR3 protein: CASRRGADTDTQYF. DNA of the CDR3: TGTGCCAGCAGGCGCGGGGCGGACACAGATACGCAGTATTTT.

To note about this clonotype: This sequence may be a read error, since a much larger clone differs from it by one base. This chain uses TRBV2 with TRBJ1-1; tentatively, D is TRBD1 (6 bases). Germline loops: CDR1 SNHLY, CDR2 FYNNEI. This CDR3 spans 15 amino acids. V lost 4 bases to trimming and J lost 4 bases, with 16 bases between them. CDR3 in amino acids: CASSGSGGQSTEAFF. DNA of the CDR3: TGTGCCAGCAGTGGAAGCGGGGGGCAGAGCACTGAAGCTTTCTTT.

The sample holds many counts of this clonotype. The chain combines TRBV7-2 with TRBJ2-5, with D possibly being TRBD2 (5 bases). Germline CDR1 and CDR2: SGHTA and FQGNSA. Between the trimmed V and J ends, which lost 5 bases and 5 bases, there was a span of 12 bases. The CDR3 runs 13 residues. CDR3: CASSTRLAETQYF. DNA for the CDR3: TGTGCCAGCAGCACCCGATTAGCGGAGACCCAGTACTTC.

This rearrangement joins TRBV7-8 to TRBJ2-7; D could derive from TRBD1 or TRBD2 (5 bases each). CDR1 is SGHVS, CDR2 FQNEAQ, per germline. Trimming stripped 1 base from V and 9 bases from J, with 16 bases between. CDR3 length equals 14 residues. The CDR3 reads CASSLVPGPDTQYF. CDR3 bases: TGTGCCAGCAGCTTAGTACCGGGGCCTGATACGCAGTACTTC.

V and J are TRBV15 and TRBJ1-4; possibly TRBD1 for D (5 bases). CDR3 length: 15 residues. Germline lookup yields CDR1 LNHNV and CDR2 YYDKDF (reference sequence). Trimming left V 3 bases short and J 8 bases short, with 16 bases between. The CDR3 is CATSSGDGGGEKLFF. CDR3 coding DNA: TGTGCCACCAGCAGTGGGGACGGAGGAGGGGAAAAACTGTTTTTT.

This clonotype was picked up a small number of times. This CDR3 is CASTLGYGYTF. In nucleotides, the CDR3 is TGTGCCAGCACTCTGGGCTATGGCTACACCTTC. The chain has TRBV10-3 and TRBJ1-2; D gene unclear. Germline assignment: CDR1 ENHRY and CDR2 SYGVKD. The CDR3 spans 11 residues. V was cut by 10 bases and J by 4 bases, with 10 bases left in between.

To note about this clonotype: At one boundary the junction diverges from the germline segment, which might be a read error. The rearrangement links TRBV5-1 to TRBJ2-5; 7 bases align to TRBD2. The length of the CDR3 is 14 residues. The V gene's germline CDR1 is SGHRS and CDR2 YFSETQ. In DNA, the CDR3 is TGTGCCAGCAGTTTACGGGGGGACCAAGAGACCCAGTACTTC. The encoded protein is CASSLRGDQETQYF.

V and J are TRBV11-1 and TRBJ2-5, with D perhaps TRBD1 or TRBD2 (5 bases each). The CDR3 is 16 residues long. Germline CDR1 is SGHAT and CDR2 is FQDESV (reference sequence). V was cut by 5 bases and J by 4 bases, with 20 bases left in between. The CDR3 loop is CASSDGTAVFGETQYF. CDR3 coding DNA: TGTGCCAGCAGCGATGGGACGGCCGTATTTGGAGAGACCCAGTACTTC. The entire variable domain, with the rest obtained from reference TRBV11-1 and TRBJ2-5, is as follows: EAEVAQSPRYKITEKSQAVAFWCDPISGHATLYWYRQILGQGPELLVQFQDESVVDDSQLPKDRFSAERLKGVDSTLKIQPAELGDSAMYLCASSDGTAVFGETQYFGPGTRLLVL.

This clonotype was observed at least ten times. The chain carries TRBV12-3 or TRBV12-4 and TRBJ2-7; D may correspond to TRBD1 or TRBD2 (5 bases each). With 5 bases removed from V and 3 bases from J, the gap between germline ends came to 11 bases. The CDR3 runs to 13 residues. CDR3 in amino acids: CASSRGPIYEQYF. CDR3 DNA: TGTGCCAGCAGTAGGGGACCGATCTACGAGCAGTACTTC.

This clonotype was seen repeatedly, ten times or more. CDR3 sequence (DNA): TGCAGTGCTGCGAAGGGACAGGAGGAGGATCAGCCCCAGCATTTT. Translating gives CSAAKGQEEDQPQHF. The chain carries TRBV20-1 and TRBJ1-5, with 8 bases identical to TRBD1. J lost 5 bases, V lost 5 bases, and 11 bases had no gene match. This CDR3 region has 15 residues. Per germline, CDR1 DFQATT and CDR2 SNEGSKA (reference sequence).

On this clonotype itself: No conserved phenylalanine or tryptophan ends this CDR3, so it is likely a read error. J is TRBJ1-3 and V is TRBV7-2; unclear D gene. The CDR3 length is 14 residues. The V and J ends lost 1 base and 3 bases respectively, with 7 bases between them. The germline gives CDR1 SGHTA, CDR2 FQGNSA. CDR3: CASSLGLIGNTIYL. CDR3 in DNA: TGTGCCAGCAGCTTAGGGCTAATTGGAAACACCATATATCTT.

The chain has TRBV5-1 and TRBJ1-2; D not resolved. V lost 0 bases and J lost 4, with 13 bases in between. CDR3 size: 15 residues. Germline lookup yields CDR1 SGHRS and CDR2 YFSETQ. DNA of the CDR3: TGCGCCAGCAGCTTGGATCAACCCGCCCGCTATGGCTACACCTTC. It encodes CASSLDQPARYGYTF.

The V call is TRBV11-2, the J call TRBJ2-7; TRBD2 is a possible D gene (6 bases). Germline CDR1 is SGHAT and CDR2 is FQNNGV. Trimming pared 1 base from V and 3 bases from J, leaving 19 bases between. CDR3 length: 17 residues. The CDR3 sequence is CASSLVPTGTGDYEQYF. The DNA of the CDR3 is TGTGCCAGCAGCTTAGTTCCGACCGGGACGGGGGACTACGAGCAGTACTTC.